The 9 T cell receptor beta chains below were found in one sample sequenced in a study of T cell clones after liver transplantation. Profiled with immunoSEQ multiplex PCR; TCRdb holds only in-frame clones, not every one. The table shows more than 95,000 clones, with around four fifths occurring only once. Sequenced here: CD4+ T cells from blood, sampled 47 months after liver transplant. The receptors here all came from a human patient who received a liver transplant. These T cells may partly come from the graft donor.

The chain has TRBV5-6 and TRBJ2-7; D possibly corresponds to TRBD2 (5 bases). V lost 2 bases and J lost 5, with 8 bases in between. The CDR3 runs to 12 residues. CDR1 SGHDT and CDR2 YYEEEE come from the germline V gene. The CDR3 DNA reads as TGTGCCAGCAGCTTTCAGACTAACGAGCAGTACTTC. As protein: CASSFQTNEQYF.

The CDR3 DNA sequence: TGTGCCACCAGCAGGGGCGGGGGGTTTTACGAGCAGTACTTC. This gives the protein CATSRGGGFYEQYF. The V and J genes are TRBV15 and TRBJ2-7; 8 bases align to TRBD2. Germline CDR1 LNHNV, CDR2 YYDKDF (reference sequence). With 3 bases clipped from V and 4 bases from J, the junction kept 5 bases outside the gene matches. This CDR3 comprises 14 residues.

The gene calls are TRBV5-1 and TRBJ1-4; D ambiguous. Trimming removed 4 bases at V and 1 base at J, with 26 bases between. The germline CDR1 and CDR2 sequences are SGHRS and YFSETQ. CDR3 length: 20 residues. CDR3 residues: CASSAQGPRAGSRTNEKLFF. The CDR3 nucleotides are TGCGCCAGCAGCGCGCAAGGTCCGAGGGCAGGCAGCAGAACTAATGAAAAACTGTTTTTT.

This clone showed up just a few times. The chain joins TRBV7-3 to TRBJ2-2; 7 bases line up with TRBD1. Trimming removed 6 bases from V and 6 bases from J; junction bases left unmatched: 4. CDR3 length equals 13 residues. CDR1 SGHTA and CDR2 FQGTGA come from the germline V gene. The CDR3, as DNA: TGTGCCAGCAGTTCCACAGGGGCCGGGGAGCTGTTTTTT. Its protein is CASSSTGAGELFF.

CDR3 DNA sequence: TGTGCCAGCAGTGAATGGGGATCCTACAATGAGCAGTTCTTC. Translation gives CASSEWGSYNEQFF. The chain combines TRBV25-1 with TRBJ2-1; D unclear. The germline V gene has CDR1 MGHDK and CDR2 SYGVNS. The CDR3 length is 14 residues. The V gene lost 1 base and the J gene lost 1 base, with 5 bases spanning the gap.

The CDR3 sequence: CASSLDWGLVYDTQYF. The CDR3 coding sequence is TGTGCCAGCAGCCTAGACTGGGGACTAGTTTACGATACGCAGTATTTT. The V call is TRBV7-9, the J call TRBJ2-3, with 8 bases lining up with TRBD2. This CDR3 spans 16 amino acids. V was clipped by 5 bases and J by 6 bases; unmatched bases: 13. Looked up from germline, CDR1 is SEHNR and CDR2 is FQNEAQ (reference sequence). Filled out from reference TRBV7-9 and TRBJ2-3, the complete variable domain reads DTGVSQNPRHKITKRGQNVTFRCDPISEHNRLYWYRQTLGQGPEFLTYFQNEAQLEKSRLLSDRFSAERPKGSFSTLEIQRTEQGDSAMYLCASSLDWGLVYDTQYFGPGTRLTVL.

V is TRBV19 and J is TRBJ1-1, with unresolved D. The germline CDR1 and CDR2 sequences are LNHDA and SQIVND (reference sequence). This CDR3 has 13 amino acids. Trimming shortened V by 7 bases and J by 1 base, and 10 bases separated the two germline ends. CDR3 residues: CASNLRENTEAFF. In DNA form, the CDR3 reads TGTGCCAGTAACTTACGGGAGAACACTGAAGCTTTCTTT.

This clone occurred a few times. CDR3 in DNA: TGCGCCAGCAGCTCTCAGATGAACACTGAAGCTTTCTTT. Translation gives CASSSQMNTEAFF. V and J are TRBV5-1 and TRBJ1-1; D call uncertain. Trimming took 3 bases from V and 0 from J, leaving 6 bases between them. The CDR3 loop spans 13 amino acids. The germline V gene has CDR1 SGHRS and CDR2 YFSETQ.

This clone was detected only a few times. V is TRBV2 and J is TRBJ2-1, with 11 bases lining up with TRBD2. The CDR3 runs 16 residues. Germline V gene lookup returns CDR1 SNHLY and CDR2 FYNNEI. Trimming removed 4 bases from V and 5 bases from J; junction bases left unmatched: 7. The chain's CDR3 is CASSVSGTSGNNEQFF. Written as DNA, the CDR3 is TGTGCCAGCAGTGTTTCCGGGACTAGCGGAAACAATGAGCAGTTCTTC.